This TCR beta chain was identified in a study of cytomegalovirus exposure and HLA in healthy donors. Study-wide results and caveats: It was about 150 TCR beta chains that were listed as cytomegalovirus-associated. Several V segments, TRBV6-2 and TRBV6-3 among them, could not be told apart and were dropped.

PCR involved 60 Vbeta and 13 Jbeta primers. Sequencing used immunoSEQ multiplex PCR; TCRdb keeps in-frame clones, though not all of them. The data contain some 130,000 clones, around four fifths of them seen just once; the ten biggest clones take up 1.2%. The CDR3 spans 15 residues. Germline V gives CDR1 SEHNR, CDR2 FQNEAQ (reference sequence). Trimming removed 5 bases from V and 6 bases from J; junction bases left unmatched: 7. This clone was counted between two and nine times. Its target is unknown. The sequence derives from a boy between 10 and 17 years old in good health and CMV-seronegative. The specimen was PBMCs. The chain couples TRBV7-9 to TRBJ2-4, with 10 bases lining up with TRBD1. The CDR3 sequence: CASSPGTGVRNIQYF. CDR3 DNA sequence: TGTGCCAGCAGCCCAGGGACAGGGGTTAGAAACATTCAGTACTTC.